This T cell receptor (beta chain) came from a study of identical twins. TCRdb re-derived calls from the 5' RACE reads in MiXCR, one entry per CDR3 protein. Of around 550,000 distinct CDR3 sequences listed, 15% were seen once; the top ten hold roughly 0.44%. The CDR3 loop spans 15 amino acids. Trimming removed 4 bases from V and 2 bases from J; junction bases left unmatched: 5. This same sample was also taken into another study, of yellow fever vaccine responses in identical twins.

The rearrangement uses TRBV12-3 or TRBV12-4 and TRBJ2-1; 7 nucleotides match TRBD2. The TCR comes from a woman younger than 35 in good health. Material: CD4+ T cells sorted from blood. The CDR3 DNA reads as TGTGCCAGCAGTTCGGGCGGGAGCCCCTACAATGAGCAGTTCTTC. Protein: CASSSGGSPYNEQFF.